The clone carrying this T cell receptor beta chain was seen a few times. The antigen is unknown. The data are from a study of T cells in localized non-small cell lung cancer. Study-wide findings and caveats: Clonality peaked in uninvolved adjacent lung rather than tumor. In adjacent lung, a median roughly 58 of the top 100 tumor clones were found.

The CDR3 totals 17 residues. The V and J ends lost 2 bases and 0 bases, in that order; junction bases with no gene match: 8. Germline loops: CDR1 SGHNT, CDR2 YENEEA. The table came from immunoSEQ multiplex PCR; TCRdb's copy has only in-frame clones and leaves some out. Here the sample spans about 560 clones, approximately 24% being singletons. Specimen: lung tumor tissue, collected before any cancer treatment. The TCR originated in a woman between 35 and 70 years old with stage II squamous cell lung carcinoma. V gene TRBV11-3 combines with J gene TRBJ2-3; the match to TRBD2 covers 7 bases. In DNA form, the CDR3 reads TGTGCCAGCAGCTTATGGCCTGCGGGGGTAAGCACAGATACGCAGTATTTT. Amino acid sequence: CASSLWPAGVSTDTQYF.